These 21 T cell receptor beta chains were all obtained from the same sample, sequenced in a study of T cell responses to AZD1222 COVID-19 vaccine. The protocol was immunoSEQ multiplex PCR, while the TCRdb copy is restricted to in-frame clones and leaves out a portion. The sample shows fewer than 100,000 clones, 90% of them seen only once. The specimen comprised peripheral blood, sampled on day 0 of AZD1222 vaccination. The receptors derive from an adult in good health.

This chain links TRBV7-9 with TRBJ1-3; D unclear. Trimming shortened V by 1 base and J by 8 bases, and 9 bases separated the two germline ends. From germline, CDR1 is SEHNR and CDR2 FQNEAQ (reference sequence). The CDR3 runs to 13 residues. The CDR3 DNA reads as TGTGCCAGCAGCTTAGTGTTAGGGTACACCATATATTTT. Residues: CASSLVLGYTIYF.

This CDR3 reads CASSHRGRGSPLHF. In DNA, the CDR3 is TGTGCCAGCAGCCACAGGGGGCGCGGGTCACCCCTCCACTTT. The V call is TRBV14, the J call TRBJ1-6; TRBD1 agrees at 8 bases. V lost 3 bases, J lost 10 bases, and 5 bases stayed unmatched. There are 14 residues in the CDR3. Per the germline V gene, CDR1 is SGHDN and CDR2 is FVKESK.

The CDR3 nucleotides are TGTGCCAGCAGCCAAGTGAGGCTAGCGGGGCCACACAATGAGCAGTTCTTC. This translates into CASSQVRLAGPHNEQFF. The rearrangement uses TRBV3-1 (or the pseudogene TRBV3-2) and TRBJ2-1; 9 bases match TRBD2. The CDR3 totals 17 residues. Trimming cost V 1 base and J 5 bases; bases outside gene matches: 9. The V gene's germline CDR1 is LGHDT and CDR2 YNNKEL (reference sequence).

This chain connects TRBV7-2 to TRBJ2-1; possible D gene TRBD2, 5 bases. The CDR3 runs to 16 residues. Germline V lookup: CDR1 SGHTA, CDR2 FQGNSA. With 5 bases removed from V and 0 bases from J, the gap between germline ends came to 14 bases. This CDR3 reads CASSARAESSYNEQFF. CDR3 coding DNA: TGTGCCAGCAGCGCGAGAGCGGAGAGCTCCTACAATGAGCAGTTCTTC. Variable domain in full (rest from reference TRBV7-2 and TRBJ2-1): GAGVSQSPSNKVTEKGKDVELRCDPISGHTALYWYRQSLGQGLEFLIYFQGNSAPDKSGLPSDRFSAERTGGSVSTLTIQRTQQEDSAVYLCASSARAESSYNEQFFGPGTRLTVL.

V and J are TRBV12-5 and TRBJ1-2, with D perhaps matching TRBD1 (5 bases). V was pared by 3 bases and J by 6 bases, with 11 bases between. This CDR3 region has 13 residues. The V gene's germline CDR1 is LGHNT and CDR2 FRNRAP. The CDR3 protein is CASGFAGGHGYTF. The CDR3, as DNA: TGTGCTAGTGGTTTTGCGGGGGGTCATGGCTACACCTTC.

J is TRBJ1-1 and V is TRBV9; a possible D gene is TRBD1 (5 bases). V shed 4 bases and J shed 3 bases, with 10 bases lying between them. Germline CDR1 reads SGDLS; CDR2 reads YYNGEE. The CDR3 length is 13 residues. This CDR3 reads CASSRDGYTEAFF. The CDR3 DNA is TGTGCCAGCAGCCGGGACGGGTACACTGAAGCTTTCTTT.

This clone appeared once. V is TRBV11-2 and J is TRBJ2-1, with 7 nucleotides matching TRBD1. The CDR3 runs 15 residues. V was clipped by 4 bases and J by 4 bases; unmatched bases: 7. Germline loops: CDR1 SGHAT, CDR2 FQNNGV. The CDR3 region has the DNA TGTGCCAGCAGCTCCCGGGACAGTCAATACAATGAGCAGTTCTTC. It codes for CASSSRDSQYNEQFF.

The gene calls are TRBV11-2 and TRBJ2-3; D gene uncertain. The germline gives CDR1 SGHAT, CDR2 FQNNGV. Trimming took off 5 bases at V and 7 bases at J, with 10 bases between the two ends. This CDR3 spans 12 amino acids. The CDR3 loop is CASSQTSNTQYF. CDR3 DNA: TGTGCCAGCAGCCAAACTTCAAATACGCAGTATTTT.

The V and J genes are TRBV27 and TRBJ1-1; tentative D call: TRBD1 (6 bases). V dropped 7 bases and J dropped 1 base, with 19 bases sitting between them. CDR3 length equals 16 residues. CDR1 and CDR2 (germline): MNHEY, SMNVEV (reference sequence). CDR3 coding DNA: TGTGCCAGCATCAAAGGGGGGAGGTGGCCGAACACTGAAGCTTTCTTT. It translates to CASIKGGRWPNTEAFF.

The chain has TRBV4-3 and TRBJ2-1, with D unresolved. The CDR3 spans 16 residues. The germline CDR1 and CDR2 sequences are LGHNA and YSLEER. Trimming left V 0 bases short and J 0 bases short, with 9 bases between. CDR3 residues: CASSQDGGSSYNEQFF. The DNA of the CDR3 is TGCGCCAGCAGCCAAGATGGCGGCAGCTCCTACAATGAGCAGTTCTTC.

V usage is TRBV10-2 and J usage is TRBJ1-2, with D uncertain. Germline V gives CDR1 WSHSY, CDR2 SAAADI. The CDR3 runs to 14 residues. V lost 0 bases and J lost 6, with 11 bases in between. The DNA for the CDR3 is TGCGCCAGCAGTGAGTCGACCCAAGGCGATGGCTACACCTTC. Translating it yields CASSESTQGDGYTF.

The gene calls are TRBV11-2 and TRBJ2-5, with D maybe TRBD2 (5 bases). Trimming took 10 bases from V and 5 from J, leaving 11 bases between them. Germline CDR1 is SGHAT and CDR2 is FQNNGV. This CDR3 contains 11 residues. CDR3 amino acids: CATAEDETQYF. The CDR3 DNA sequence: TGTGCCACCGCGGAGGACGAGACCCAGTACTTC. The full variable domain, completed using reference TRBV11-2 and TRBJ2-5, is EAGVAQSPRYKIIEKRQSVAFWCNPISGHATLYWYQQILGQGPKLLIQFQNNGVVDDSQLPKDRFSAERLKGVDSTLKIQPAKLEDSAVYLCATAEDETQYFGPGTRLLVL.

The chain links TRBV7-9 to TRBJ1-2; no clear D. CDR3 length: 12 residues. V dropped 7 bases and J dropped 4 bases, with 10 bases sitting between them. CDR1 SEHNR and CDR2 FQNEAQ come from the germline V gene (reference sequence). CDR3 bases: TGTGCCAGCACCTCAGAGGGCTATGGCTACACCTTC. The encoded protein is CASTSEGYGYTF.

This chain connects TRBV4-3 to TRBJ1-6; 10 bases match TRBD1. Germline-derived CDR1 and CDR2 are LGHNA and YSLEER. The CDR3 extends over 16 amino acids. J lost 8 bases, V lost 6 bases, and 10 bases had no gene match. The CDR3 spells CASRARGDRGDSPLHF. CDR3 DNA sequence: TGCGCCAGCAGGGCACGTGGGGACAGGGGTGATTCACCCCTCCACTTT.

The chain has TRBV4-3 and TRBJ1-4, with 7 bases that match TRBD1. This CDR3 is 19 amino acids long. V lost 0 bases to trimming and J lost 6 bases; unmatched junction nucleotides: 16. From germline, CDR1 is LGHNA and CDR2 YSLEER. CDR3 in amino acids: CASSQDRGGVISRYEKLFF. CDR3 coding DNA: TGCGCCAGCAGCCAAGACAGGGGGGGGGTTATTAGTCGGTATGAAAAACTGTTTTTT.

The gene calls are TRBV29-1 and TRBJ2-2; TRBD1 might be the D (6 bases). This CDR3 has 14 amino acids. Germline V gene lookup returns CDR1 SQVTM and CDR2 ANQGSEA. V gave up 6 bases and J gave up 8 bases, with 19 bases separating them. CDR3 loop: CSVDPGQHNGELFF. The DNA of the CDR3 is TGCAGCGTGGACCCGGGACAACATAATGGGGAGCTGTTTTTT.

The CDR3 is CASSKRASNEKLFF. The CDR3 region has the DNA TGTGCCAGCAGCAAACGGGCTTCTAATGAAAAACTGTTTTTT. This chain joins TRBV3-1 (or the pseudogene TRBV3-2) and TRBJ1-4; D not certain. The CDR3 has 14 residues. The germline V gene encodes CDR1 LGHDT and CDR2 YNNKEL (reference sequence). Deletions cut 5 bases from V and 3 bases from J, with 10 bases between.

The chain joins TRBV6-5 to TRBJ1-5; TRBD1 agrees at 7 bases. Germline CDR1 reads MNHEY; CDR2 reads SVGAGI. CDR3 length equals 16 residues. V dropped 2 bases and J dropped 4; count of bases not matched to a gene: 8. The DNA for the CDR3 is TGTGCCAGCAGTTACCTGTACAGGGGAAAGAATCAGCCCCAGCATTTT. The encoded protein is CASSYLYRGKNQPQHF.

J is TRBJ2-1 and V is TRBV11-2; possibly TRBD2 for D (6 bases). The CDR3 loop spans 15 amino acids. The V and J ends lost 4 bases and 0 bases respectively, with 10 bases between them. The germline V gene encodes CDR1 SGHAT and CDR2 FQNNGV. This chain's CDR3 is CASSSGLSSYNEQFF. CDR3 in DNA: TGTGCCAGCAGCTCGGGACTGAGCTCCTACAATGAGCAGTTCTTC.

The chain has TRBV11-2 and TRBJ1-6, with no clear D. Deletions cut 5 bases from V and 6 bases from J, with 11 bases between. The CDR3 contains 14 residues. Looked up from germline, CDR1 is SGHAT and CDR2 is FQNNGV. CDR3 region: CASSPHVGNSPLHF. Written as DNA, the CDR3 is TGTGCCAGCAGCCCCCATGTGGGTAATTCACCCCTCCACTTT.

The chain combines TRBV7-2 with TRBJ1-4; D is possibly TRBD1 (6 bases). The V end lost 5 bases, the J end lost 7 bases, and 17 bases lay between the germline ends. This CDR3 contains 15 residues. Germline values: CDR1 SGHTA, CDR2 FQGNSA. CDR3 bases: TGTGCCAGCAGCACCGCCGGTAGGGGGGGTGAAAAACTGTTTTTT. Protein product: CASSTAGRGGEKLFF.